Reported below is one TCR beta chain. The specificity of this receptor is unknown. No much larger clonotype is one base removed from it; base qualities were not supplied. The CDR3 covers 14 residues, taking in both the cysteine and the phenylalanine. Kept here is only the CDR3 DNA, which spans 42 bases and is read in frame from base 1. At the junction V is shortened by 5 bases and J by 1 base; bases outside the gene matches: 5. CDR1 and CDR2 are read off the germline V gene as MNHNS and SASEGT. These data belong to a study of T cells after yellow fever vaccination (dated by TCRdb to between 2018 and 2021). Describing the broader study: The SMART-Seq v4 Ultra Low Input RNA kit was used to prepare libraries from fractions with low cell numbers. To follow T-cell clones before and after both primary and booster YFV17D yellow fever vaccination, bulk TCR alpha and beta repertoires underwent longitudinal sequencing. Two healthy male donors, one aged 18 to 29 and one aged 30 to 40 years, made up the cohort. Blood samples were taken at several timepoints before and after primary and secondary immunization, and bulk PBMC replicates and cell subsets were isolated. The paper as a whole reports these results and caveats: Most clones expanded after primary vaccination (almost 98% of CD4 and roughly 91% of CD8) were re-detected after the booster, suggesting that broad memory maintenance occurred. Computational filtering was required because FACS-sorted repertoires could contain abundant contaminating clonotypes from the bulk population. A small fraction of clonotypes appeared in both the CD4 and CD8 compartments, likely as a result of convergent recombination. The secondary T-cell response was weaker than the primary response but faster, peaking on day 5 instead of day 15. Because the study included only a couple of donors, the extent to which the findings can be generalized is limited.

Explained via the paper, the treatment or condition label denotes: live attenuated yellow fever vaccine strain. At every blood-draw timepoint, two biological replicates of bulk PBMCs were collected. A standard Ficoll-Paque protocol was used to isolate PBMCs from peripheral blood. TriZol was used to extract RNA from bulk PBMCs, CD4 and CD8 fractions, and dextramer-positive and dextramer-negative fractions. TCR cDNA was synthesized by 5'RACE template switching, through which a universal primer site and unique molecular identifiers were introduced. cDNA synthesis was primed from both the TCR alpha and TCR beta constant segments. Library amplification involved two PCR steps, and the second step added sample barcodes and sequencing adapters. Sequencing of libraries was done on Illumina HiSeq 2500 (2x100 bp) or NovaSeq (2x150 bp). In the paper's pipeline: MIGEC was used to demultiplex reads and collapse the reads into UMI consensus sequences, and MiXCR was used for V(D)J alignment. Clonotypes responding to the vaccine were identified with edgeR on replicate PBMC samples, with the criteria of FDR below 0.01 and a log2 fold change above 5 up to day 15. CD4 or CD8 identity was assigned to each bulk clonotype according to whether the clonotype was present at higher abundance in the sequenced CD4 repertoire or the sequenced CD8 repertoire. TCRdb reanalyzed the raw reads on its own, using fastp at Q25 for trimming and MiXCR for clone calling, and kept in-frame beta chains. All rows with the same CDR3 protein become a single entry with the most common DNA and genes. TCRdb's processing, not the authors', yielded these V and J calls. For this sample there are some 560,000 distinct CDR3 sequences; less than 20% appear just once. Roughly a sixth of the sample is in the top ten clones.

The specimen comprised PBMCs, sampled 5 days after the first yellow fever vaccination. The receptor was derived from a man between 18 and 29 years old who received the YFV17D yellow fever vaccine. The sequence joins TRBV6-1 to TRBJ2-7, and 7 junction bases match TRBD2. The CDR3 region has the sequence CASSLNSGSYEQYF. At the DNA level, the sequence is TGTGCCAGCAGTCTCAATAGCGGGTCCTACGAGCAGTACTTC.